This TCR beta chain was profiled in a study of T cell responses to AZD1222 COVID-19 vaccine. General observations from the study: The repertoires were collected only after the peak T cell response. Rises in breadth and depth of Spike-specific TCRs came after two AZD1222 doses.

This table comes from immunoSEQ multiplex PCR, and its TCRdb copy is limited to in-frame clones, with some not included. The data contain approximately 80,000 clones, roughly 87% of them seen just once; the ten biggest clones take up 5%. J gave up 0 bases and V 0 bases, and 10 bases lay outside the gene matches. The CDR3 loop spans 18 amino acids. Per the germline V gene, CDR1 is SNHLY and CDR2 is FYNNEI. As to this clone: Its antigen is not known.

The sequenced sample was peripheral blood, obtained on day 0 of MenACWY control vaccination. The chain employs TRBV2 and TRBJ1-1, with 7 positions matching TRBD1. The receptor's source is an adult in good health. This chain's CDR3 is CASSEARGQVVMNTEAFF. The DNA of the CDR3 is TGTGCCAGCAGTGAAGCGCGAGGACAGGTTGTCATGAACACTGAAGCTTTCTTT.